This note documents a single T cell receptor (beta chain) sequence. The target antigen is unknown. In the original workflow: Built for papillary thyroid cancer, a distant-metastasis classifier drew on CDR3 differences across clinicopathological groups. TCRdb re-clonotyped the PCR reads via MiXCR. TCRdb, not the authors, supplied the V and J calls. This table has over 15,000 clones, roughly an eighth appearing once. Germline assignment: CDR1 SGHTA and CDR2 FQGNSA. The CDR3 spans 15 residues. Trimming cost V 0 bases and J 0 bases, with 8 bases left between them. Patients underwent thyroid surgery, and none had received any treatment before it. The sample originates from a study of metastatic and nonmetastatic thyroid tumors. Study-level information: Repertoire data that came from the blood and tumor or nodule tissue of malignant and benign thyroid patients were compared. Whole-study findings and limits: Across blood and tumor, TCR beta diversity in malignant thyroid tumors was reportedly significantly higher than in benign nodules.

This chain joins TRBV7-2 and TRBJ1-1, with D unresolved. This receptor was taken from a female donor with papillary thyroid cancer or a benign thyroid nodule (not recorded which). Some clones in this sample may be carry-over from other donors' samples. The source material was tumor tissue. CDR3 DNA sequence: TGTGCCAGCAGCTTAGCGACGGGTCTGAACACTGAAGCTTTCTTT. Encoded protein: CASSLATGLNTEAFF.